This is a list of T cell receptor beta chains from one sample in a study of blood T cell repertoires in COVID-19. The table came from immunoSEQ multiplex PCR; TCRdb's copy has only in-frame clones and leaves some out. The profile covers about 140,000 clones, with 60% to 85% appearing a single time and roughly 17% taken by the ten largest. Material for sequencing was peripheral blood. The receptor set was obtained from a man in his forties or fifties with acute or convalescent COVID-19. Each CDR3 is given without its conserved first and last residue. Size values are once, few and many counts, or a class for expanded clones, and some rows have none.

few	TRBJ1-2	TRBV11-2	ASSYTGVYGYT
-	TRBJ1-4	TRBV18	ASSALDSSEKLF
-	TRBJ2-3	TRBV19	ASTDDRGGTDTQY
-	TRBJ1-1	TRBV6-5	ASTKAGVNTEAF
-	TRBJ2-3	TRBV29-1	SVDMIAGSTDTQY
-	TRBJ1-6	TRBV11-2	ASRSPGQAGSPLH
-	TRBJ1-2	TRBV30	AWSVGGSSIGYT
-	TRBJ2-1	TRBV7-7	ASSLGTSGVSNEQF
once	TRBJ2-2	TRBV5-4	ASSLIGSTGELF
-	TRBJ2-7	TRBV11-2	ASSPPGQSSYEQY
-	TRBJ1-1	TRBV29-1	SVGQGDNTEAF
-	TRBJ1-5	TRBV11-3	ASSLVGQGKNQPQH
-	TRBJ2-5	TRBV6-5	ASSPLAGGQETQY
-	TRBJ2-7	TRBV5-1	ASSSYGTPSYEQY
once	TRBJ1-2	TRBV30	AWSAQQGQFYGYT
-	TRBJ2-5	TRBV6-5	ASSYGPSGDGETQY
-	TRBJ1-5	TRBV19	ASGSREGSNQPQH
-	TRBJ2-1	TRBV10-2	ASSGDTGYNEQF
-	TRBJ2-3	TRBV7-2	ASSSTSGGNTDTQY
-	TRBJ2-6	TRBV4-1	ASSSTTGRSGANVLT
-	TRBJ2-5	TRBV7-8	ASSLVRASGEVQETQY
once	TRBJ1-1	TRBV19	ASIGTAQNTEAF
-	TRBJ2-7	TRBV7-2	ASSSRQGVNEQY
-	TRBJ1-2	TRBV7-2	ASSLVSGSSGYT
-	TRBJ2-2	TRBV6-2/TRBV6-3	ASSLSDDRGTGELF
-	TRBJ1-1	TRBV25-1	ASSADMNTEAF
few	TRBJ1-3	TRBV28	ASKGQGANTIY
once	TRBJ2-1	TRBV5-1	ASSGSTSGGVEQF
-	TRBJ2-3	TRBV5-1	ASSSPSGSRTDTQY
-	TRBJ1-1	TRBV6-5	ASPARVNTEAF
-	TRBJ2-6	TRBV4-1	ASSQLQGANGANVLT
-	TRBJ1-1	TRBV5-1	ASSWGGTEAF
-	TRBJ1-5	TRBV6-5	ASREGTGVVSPQH
once	TRBJ1-1	TRBV3-1/TRBV3-2	ASSSPTGNTEAF
-	TRBJ1-2	TRBV7-2	ASSWDRTEGYT
-	TRBJ2-2	TRBV5-5	ASSLVQGSNTGELF
-	TRBJ1-2	TRBV5-1	ASSPAGQGYGYT
many	TRBJ2-3	TRBV2	ASTPGTGGTDTQY
few	TRBJ2-2	TRBV27	ASSSQTSGVIGELF
-	TRBJ2-3	TRBV6-1	ASSEFGLAGGYTDTQY
-	TRBJ1-5	TRBV28	AIGVGNQPQH
many	TRBJ1-1	TRBV6-5	ASSYQGDMNTEAF
few	TRBJ2-1	TRBV5-1	ASSLQVAGNNEQF
few	TRBJ1-1	TRBV6-5	AVHRVPDTEAF
-	TRBJ1-2	TRBV6-5	ASSTGQEPYGYT
-	TRBJ1-4	TRBV30	AWNRFNEKLF
-	TRBJ1-2	TRBV6-5	ASGGTGTFYGYT
-	TRBJ1-3	TRBV6-5	ASSYRGAGNTIY
-	TRBJ2-1	TRBV5-1	ASTSGNEQF
medium-sized	TRBJ1-4	TRBV4-2	ASSQGGGEKLF
-	TRBJ1-1	TRBV5-6	ASSLVQWLEAF
-	TRBJ1-5	TRBV7-2	ASSATFGQIQPQH
-	TRBJ2-3	TRBV12-2	ASRFVVPDTQY
-	TRBJ2-7	TRBV2	ASSGGTSREQY
-	TRBJ2-1	TRBV2	ASNRGGYNEQF